The 32 T cell receptor beta chains below were found in one sample sequenced in a study of blood T cells in healthy people across ages. A second PCR, run for about 6 to 11 cycles, used a sample-barcoded 5' primer plus a J-beta primer mix. TCRdb independently ran MiXCR on the 5' RACE reads; one entry per CDR3 protein. The repertoire holds 500,000 to 600,000 distinct CDR3 sequences, with approximately 27% as singletons. Sequenced input: blood. The source of these receptors is a woman in her 70s in good health.

The genes are TRBV20-1 and TRBJ1-3; 8 positions agree with TRBD1. Germline V gene lookup returns CDR1 DFQATT and CDR2 SNEGSKA (reference sequence). V lost 1 base to trimming and J lost 0 bases; unmatched junction nucleotides: 5. This CDR3 contains 16 residues. The DNA for the CDR3 is TGCAGTGCTAGAGGACAGGGGAGTCACTCTGGAAACACCATATATTTT. Translated: CSARGQGSHSGNTIYF.

This clonotype occurred a few times. This chain joins TRBV3-1 and TRBJ2-5; 8 bases fit TRBD1. The J segment lost 2 bases and the V segment lost 5 bases, leaving 7 bases of the junction unmatched. Germline CDR1 LGHDT, CDR2 YNNKEL (reference sequence). CDR3 length equals 15 residues. The CDR3 here is CASSKGQGDQETQYF. For the CDR3, the DNA is TGTGCCAGCAGCAAAGGACAGGGCGATCAAGAGACCCAGTACTTC.

The CDR3: CASSLAPMRRAVDYGYTF. In DNA form, the CDR3 reads TGTGCCAGCAGCTTAGCGCCCATGAGAAGGGCGGTCGACTATGGCTACACCTTC. The rearrangement uses TRBV7-2 and TRBJ1-2; D call uncertain. Germline V gives CDR1 SGHTA, CDR2 FQGNSA. Between the trimmed V and J ends, which lost 0 bases and 3 bases, there was a span of 20 bases. CDR3 length equals 18 residues.

This clonotype was picked up a small number of times. This chain joins TRBV20-1 and TRBJ1-4; D is unclear. This CDR3 has 13 residues. The ends were cut back, 5 bases at V and 0 bases at J, with 7 bases in the middle. The germline gives CDR1 DFQATT, CDR2 SNEGSKA (reference sequence). The DNA of the CDR3 is TGCAGTGCTCCAGAAACAACTAATGAAAAACTGTTTTTT. Translation gives CSAPETTNEKLFF.

This clonotype was seen only a few times. For the CDR3, the DNA is TGTGCCAGCAGTTTGAGGGCAGGGTATGTGGGAGAGACCCAGTACTTC. Its translation is CASSLRAGYVGETQYF. The chain joins TRBV27 to TRBJ2-5; D possibly uses TRBD1 or TRBD2 (5 bases each). CDR3 length: 16 amino acids. The germline V gene has CDR1 MNHEY and CDR2 SMNVEV (reference sequence). Trimming left V 3 bases short and J 4 bases short, with 18 bases between.

This clonotype was counted between two and nine times. The V gene is TRBV7-2, the J gene TRBJ1-4, with TRBD1 as a possible D gene (5 bases). The CDR3 spans 16 residues. Trimming cost V 5 bases and J 8 bases, with 21 bases left between them. CDR1 SGHTA and CDR2 FQGNSA come from the germline V gene. In DNA form, the CDR3 reads TGTGCCAGCAGCCCCGGGGGAGGCTTTAACGGAGAAAAACTGTTTTTT. This translates into CASSPGGGFNGEKLFF.

This clonotype was counted between two and nine times. V gene TRBV27 combines with J gene TRBJ2-5; D uncertain. The tail of the sequence fits TRBJ2-7 better, so the J call may be wrong. Germline-derived CDR1 and CDR2 are MNHEY and SMNVEV (reference sequence). The CDR3 sequence is 12 residues long. CDR3 region: CASFNWPYEQYF. CDR3 coding DNA: TGTGCCAGCTTCAATTGGCCATACGAGCAGTACTTC.

This clonotype occurred a few times. The chain joins TRBV4-3 to TRBJ1-2, with 7 bases lining up with TRBD1. The CDR3 contains 15 residues. V lost 2 bases, J lost 2 bases, and 5 bases stayed unmatched. Per the germline V gene, CDR1 is LGHNA and CDR2 is YSLEER. CDR3: CASSQSGTENYGYTF. The CDR3 nucleotides read TGCGCCAGCAGCCAAAGCGGGACAGAAAACTATGGCTACACCTTC.

J is TRBJ2-5 and V is TRBV6-2 or TRBV6-3; the match to TRBD1 covers 9 bases. From germline, CDR1 is MNHEY and CDR2 SVGEGT. The CDR3 runs to 15 residues. V dropped 5 bases and J dropped 0; count of bases not matched to a gene: 4. Here the CDR3 DNA reads TGTGCCAGCAGTACAGGGGGCGGCCACCAAGAGACCCAGTACTTC. Translating gives CASSTGGGHQETQYF.

As for this clonotype: Germline and junction disagree at one end, which may indicate a read error. The chain has TRBV3-1 and TRBJ2-7; TRBD1 is a possible D gene (5 bases). Gene TRBJ2-5 matches the end of the DNA better, so the J call may be wrong. Germline V CDR1 and CDR2: LGHDT, YNNKEL (reference sequence). The CDR3 is 14 residues long. The CDR3 coding sequence is TGTGCCGGCAGCACACGACAGACTCAAGAGACCCAGTACTTC. Protein: CAGSTRQTQETQYF.

The J gene is TRBJ1-3, the V gene TRBV20-1, with 9 bases matching TRBD1. V lost 4 bases and J lost 3; bases outside the gene matches: 4. Per the germline V gene, CDR1 is DFQATT and CDR2 is SNEGSKA (reference sequence). The CDR3 runs 14 residues. CDR3 protein: CSAKTGGYGNTIYF. The CDR3 bases are TGCAGTGCTAAGACAGGGGGTTATGGAAACACCATATATTTT.

The chain carries TRBV9 and TRBJ2-3; either TRBD1 or TRBD2 may fit D (6 bases each). Germline V gives CDR1 SGDLS, CDR2 YYNGEE. CDR3 size: 17 residues. V lost 0 bases and J 5 bases, leaving 19 bases between the germline ends. The CDR3 DNA is TGTGCCAGCAGCGTAGCCCCGAGGGGGGCGAATGGAGATACGCAGTATTTT. The encoded protein is CASSVAPRGANGDTQYF.

The V gene is TRBV27, the J gene TRBJ1-4; 10 bases match TRBD1. This CDR3 is 14 amino acids long. Trimming at V came to 7 bases and at J to 6 bases, leaving 5 bases not matched to a gene. Germline CDR1 reads MNHEY; CDR2 reads SMNVEV (reference sequence). The CDR3 DNA follows: TGTGCCAGCACCTCCGGGACAGGGGATGAAAAACTGTTTTTT. Protein sequence: CASTSGTGDEKLFF.

The chain employs TRBV5-1 and TRBJ1-4, with D unresolved. V dropped 4 bases and J dropped 0 bases, with 16 bases sitting between them. CDR1 and CDR2 (germline): SGHRS, YFSETQ. The CDR3 sequence is 17 residues long. The CDR3 DNA is TGCGCCAGCAGCCCTGGGCCCAAGAGGGCAACTAATGAAAAACTGTTTTTT. Translated, it gives CASSPGPKRATNEKLFF.

This clonotype came up a few times. The J gene is TRBJ1-1, the V gene TRBV5-4; a possible D gene is TRBD1 (5 bases). CDR3 size: 15 residues. Germline values: CDR1 SGHNT, CDR2 YYREEE (reference sequence). V was pared by 2 bases and J by 3 bases, with 14 bases between. DNA for the CDR3: TGTGCCAGCAGCTTATTGGGGGAAGGGGACACTGAAGCTTTCTTT. Translation: CASSLLGEGDTEAFF.

This rearrangement joins TRBV29-1 to TRBJ1-1; TRBD1 agrees at 9 bases. The CDR3 has 13 amino acids. Germline loops: CDR1 SQVTM, CDR2 ANQGSEA. V was clipped by 4 bases and J by 5 bases; unmatched bases: 5. CDR3 DNA sequence: TGCAGCGTTGGGGACAGGGTGGGAACTGAAGCTTTCTTT. Translating it yields CSVGDRVGTEAFF.

A few counts support this clonotype. V usage is TRBV10-3 and J usage is TRBJ1-1; TRBD1 is a possible D gene (5 bases). Germline CDR1 ENHRY, CDR2 SYGVKD. CDR3 length: 12 amino acids. V shed 6 bases and J shed 1 base, with 6 bases lying between them. The CDR3 protein is CAISGQNTEAFF. CDR3 DNA: TGTGCCATCAGCGGACAGAACACTGAAGCTTTCTTT.

The rearrangement joins TRBV2 to TRBJ2-2; D possibly matches TRBD1 or TRBD2 (5 bases each). This CDR3 is 14 amino acids long. Deletions cut 0 bases from V and 7 bases from J, with 9 bases between. Germline CDR1 and CDR2: SNHLY and FYNNEI. CDR3 sequence reads: CASSEAGVGGELFF. The CDR3 DNA is TGTGCCAGCAGTGAAGCGGGGGTTGGCGGGGAGCTGTTTTTT.

In nucleotides, the CDR3 is TGTGCCAGCAGTTTATACGGCGGCGGGAGGGGCTACACCTTC. Protein sequence: CASSLYGGGRGYTF. The V gene is TRBV27, the J gene TRBJ1-2; D is undetermined. Trimming took 1 base from V and 8 from J, leaving 14 bases between them. CDR3 length: 14 residues. Germline V CDR1 and CDR2: MNHEY, SMNVEV (reference sequence).

This clonotype was seen more than once but under ten times. The chain employs TRBV7-9 and TRBJ2-1; 10 nucleotides line up with TRBD1. The J call may be mistaken, given a closer DNA end match to TRBJ2-7. Germline values: CDR1 SEHNR, CDR2 FQNEAQ (reference sequence). The CDR3 loop spans 13 amino acids. Here the CDR3 DNA reads TGTGCCAGCAGCTCCCGGGACAGGGGTAAGCAGTACTTC. The encoded protein is CASSSRDRGKQYF.

Worth noting for this clonotype: A much more abundant neighbour one base away suggests this may be a read error. This sequence joins TRBV6-2 or TRBV6-3 and TRBJ1-1; no clear D gene. Per the germline V gene, CDR1 is MNHEY and CDR2 is SVGEGT. The CDR3 sequence is 12 residues long. CDR3 DNA: TGTGCCGGCAGTTACTCGAACACTGAAGCTTTCTTT. Translating it yields CAGSYSNTEAFF.

This clonotype was counted only a few times. One end of the junction fails to match germline, which may point to a read error. V usage is TRBV4-1 and J usage is TRBJ2-1; 10 bases are shared with TRBD2. The better agreement between TRBJ2-7 and the DNA end casts doubt on the J call. The CDR3 consists of 16 residues. Germline V gives CDR1 MGHRA, CDR2 YSYEKL. In DNA, the CDR3 is TGCGCCAGCAGCCAATATAGCGGGGGGTTCTCCTACGGGCAGTACTTC. Translation: CASSQYSGGFSYGQYF.

In this sample, this clonotype turned up many times. The rearrangement joins TRBV7-2 to TRBJ2-3; perhaps TRBD1 as D (6 bases). Germline V gene data show CDR1 as SGHTA and CDR2 as FQGNSA. The length of the CDR3 is 15 residues. V was pared by 1 base and J by 4 bases, with 12 bases between. In DNA form, the CDR3 reads TGTGCCAGCAGCTTAGACCCAGGGGTCGCAGATACGCAGTATTTT. Residues: CASSLDPGVADTQYF.

This chain uses TRBV20-1 with TRBJ2-5, with D possibly being TRBD2 (7 bases). CDR1 and CDR2 from the germline V gene are DFQATT and SNEGSKA (reference sequence). This CDR3 has 14 residues. V was trimmed by 5 bases and J by 7 bases, leaving 20 bases between them. CDR3 residues: CSAYPPGGLGTQYF. The CDR3 region has the DNA TGCAGTGCTTATCCCCCCGGGGGGCTGGGGACCCAGTACTTC.

The chain uses TRBV6-2 or TRBV6-3 and TRBJ2-7; D is uncertain. Looked up from germline, CDR1 is MNHEY and CDR2 is SVGEGT. This CDR3 has 16 amino acids. With 8 bases removed from V and 3 bases from J, the gap between germline ends came to 23 bases. CDR3 nucleotide sequence: TGTGCCAGCCGAAATACTCGTTGGCAACCGTTCTACGAGCAGTACTTC. Translation: CASRNTRWQPFYEQYF.

This clonotype was detected many times. The chain recombines TRBV7-2 with TRBJ2-7; 8 bases map to TRBD2. CDR1 and CDR2 (germline): SGHTA, FQGNSA. Losses at the gene ends were 4 bases for V and 4 bases for J; bases not matched to a gene: 6. The length of the CDR3 is 14 residues. In nucleotides, the CDR3 is TGTGCCAGCAGCTCCCGACTAGCGACTTACGAGCAGTACTTC. Amino acids: CASSSRLATYEQYF. The variable domain in full, with the rest retrieved from reference TRBV7-2 and TRBJ2-7, is GAGVSQSPSNKVTEKGKDVELRCDPISGHTALYWYRQSLGQGLEFLIYFQGNSAPDKSGLPSDRFSAERTGGSVSTLTIQRTQQEDSAVYLCASSSRLATYEQYFGPGTRLTVT.

A few counts support this clonotype. The chain uses TRBV6-6 and TRBJ1-1; D is ambiguous. This CDR3 has 13 residues. Per germline, CDR1 MNHNY and CDR2 SVGAGI (reference sequence). V was clipped by 4 bases and J by 4 bases, with 10 bases between them. In DNA form, the CDR3 reads TGTGCCAGCAGTTCTGCCTCGGGCACTGAAGCTTTCTTT. This gives the protein CASSSASGTEAFF.

This sequence joins TRBV10-3 and TRBJ2-3; 7 bases are shared with TRBD2. The ends lost 8 bases at V and 5 bases at J; junction bases unmatched: 10. CDR1 and CDR2 (germline): ENHRY, SYGVKD. The CDR3 totals 14 residues. The CDR3 is CAIGASGAEDTQYF. CDR3 sequence (DNA): TGTGCCATCGGTGCGAGCGGGGCGGAAGATACGCAGTATTTT.

This clonotype turned up a few times. The CDR3 DNA sequence: TGTGCCAGCTCACCGATAACCGGGGAGCTGTTTTTT. Protein sequence: CASSPITGELFF. This sequence joins TRBV18 and TRBJ2-2, with D unresolved. The CDR3 has 12 amino acids. V was clipped by 3 bases and J by 5 bases, with 4 bases between them. Per the germline V gene, CDR1 is KGHSH and CDR2 is LQKENI.

The chain recombines TRBV4-2 with TRBJ2-1; 11 bases agree with TRBD2. V was pared by 5 bases and J by 5 bases, with 5 bases of the junction left unmatched. In germline, CDR1 is LGHNA, CDR2 YNFKEQ. CDR3 length: 15 amino acids. CDR3 sequence reads: CASSGTSGAHNEQFF. The CDR3 DNA reads TGTGCCAGCAGCGGGACTAGCGGTGCTCACAATGAGCAGTTCTTC.

This chain connects TRBV29-1 to TRBJ1-1; D is undetermined. The CDR3 consists of 13 residues. V was clipped by 7 bases and J by 5 bases, with 17 bases between them. Germline V gene sequence: CDR1 SQVTM, CDR2 ANQGSEA. CDR3 residues: CSATGAGWTEAFF. CDR3 in DNA: TGCAGCGCCACCGGAGCGGGGTGGACTGAAGCTTTCTTT.

This clonotype is a singleton in its sample. As DNA, the CDR3 is TGCGCCAGCAGCCAACAAATAGGGACTAGCCTATACAATGAGCAGTTCTTC. Its translation: CASSQQIGTSLYNEQFF. The chain has TRBV4-3 and TRBJ2-1; 9 bases align to TRBD2. This CDR3 is 17 amino acids long. V lost 2 bases to trimming and J lost 4 bases; unmatched junction nucleotides: 9. Germline-derived CDR1 and CDR2 are LGHNA and YSLEER.